The sequence of this TCR beta chain was determined in a study of T cells in localized non-small cell lung cancer. General observations from the study: Clonality of T cells reached its maximum in uninvolved adjacent lung, surpassing tumor. Increased T cell density in blood showed an association with longer overall survival. Adjacent lung had a median around 60 of the 100 largest tumor clones.

V gave up 5 bases and J gave up 8 bases, with 13 bases separating them. CDR3 length: 13 residues. The germline V gene has CDR1 MNHEY and CDR2 SVGAGI. In its sample, this clone was seen a few times. Antigen specificity is unknown. Assay: immunoSEQ multiplex PCR; the TCRdb copy retains only in-frame clones and omits some. The data contain 25,000 to 35,000 clones, more than 75% of them singletons. The receptor was derived from a female donor aged 60 or older with stage III squamous cell lung carcinoma. Sequencing was performed on peripheral blood, taken before any cancer treatment. The J gene is TRBJ2-1, the V gene TRBV6-5; a weak D match, TRBD2 (6 bases). CDR3 protein: CASSPTSPYEQFF. In nucleotides, the CDR3 is TGTGCCAGCAGTCCTACTAGCCCCTATGAGCAGTTCTTC.